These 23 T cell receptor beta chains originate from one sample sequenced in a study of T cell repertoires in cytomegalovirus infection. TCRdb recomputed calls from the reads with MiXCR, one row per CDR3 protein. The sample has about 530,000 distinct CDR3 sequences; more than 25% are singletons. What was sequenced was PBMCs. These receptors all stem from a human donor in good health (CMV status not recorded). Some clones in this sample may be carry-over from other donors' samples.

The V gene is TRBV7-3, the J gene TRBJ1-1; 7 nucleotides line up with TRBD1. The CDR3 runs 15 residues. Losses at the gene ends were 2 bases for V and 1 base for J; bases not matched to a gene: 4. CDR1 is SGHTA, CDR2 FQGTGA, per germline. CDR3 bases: TGTGCCAGCAGCTTATCGGGACAGCAGAACACTGAAGCTTTCTTT. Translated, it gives CASSLSGQQNTEAFF.

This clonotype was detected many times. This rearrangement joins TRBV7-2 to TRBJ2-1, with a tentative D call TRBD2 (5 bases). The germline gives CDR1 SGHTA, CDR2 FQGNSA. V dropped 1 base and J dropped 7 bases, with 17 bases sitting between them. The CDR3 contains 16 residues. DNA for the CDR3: TGTGCCAGCAGCTTAGTGGCTAGCTTTCTCGGGAATGAGCAGTTCTTC. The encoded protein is CASSLVASFLGNEQFF.

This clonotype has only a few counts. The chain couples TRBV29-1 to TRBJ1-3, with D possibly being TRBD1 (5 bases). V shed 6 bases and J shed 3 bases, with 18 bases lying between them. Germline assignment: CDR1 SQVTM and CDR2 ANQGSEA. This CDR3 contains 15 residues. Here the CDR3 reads CSVAGTLGFGNTIYF. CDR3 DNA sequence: TGCAGCGTGGCCGGGACCTTGGGGTTTGGAAACACCATATATTTT. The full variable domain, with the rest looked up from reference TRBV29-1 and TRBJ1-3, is SAVISQKPSRDICQRGTSLTIQCQVDSQVTMMFWYRQQPGQSLTLIATANQGSEATYESGFVIDKFPISRPNLTFSTLTVSNMSPEDSSIYLCSVAGTLGFGNTIYFGEGSWLTVV.

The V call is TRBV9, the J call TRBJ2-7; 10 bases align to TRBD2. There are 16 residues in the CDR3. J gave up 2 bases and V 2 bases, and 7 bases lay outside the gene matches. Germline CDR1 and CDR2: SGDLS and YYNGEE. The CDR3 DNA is TGTGCCAGCAGCGTTGCCGCTAGCGGGAGTCCCTACGAGCAGTACTTC. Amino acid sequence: CASSVAASGSPYEQYF.

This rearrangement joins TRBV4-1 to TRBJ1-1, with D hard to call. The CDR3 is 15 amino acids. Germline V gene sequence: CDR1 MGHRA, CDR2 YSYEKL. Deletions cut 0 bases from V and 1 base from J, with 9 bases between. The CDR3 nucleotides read TGCGCCAGCAGCCAAGAATCCAGAGCGAACACTGAAGCTTTCTTT. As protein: CASSQESRANTEAFF.

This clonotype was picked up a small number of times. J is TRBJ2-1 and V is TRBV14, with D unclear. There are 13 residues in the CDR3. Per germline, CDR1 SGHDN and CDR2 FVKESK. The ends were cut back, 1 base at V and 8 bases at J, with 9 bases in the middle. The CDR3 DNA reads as TGTGCCAGCAGCCAAGCGTGGGTATATGAGCAGTTCTTC. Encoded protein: CASSQAWVYEQFF.

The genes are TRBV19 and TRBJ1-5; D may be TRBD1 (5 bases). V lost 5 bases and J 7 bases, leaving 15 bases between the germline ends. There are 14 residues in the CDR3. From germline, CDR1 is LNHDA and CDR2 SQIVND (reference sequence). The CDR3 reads CASSRGAGGQPQHF. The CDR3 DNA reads TGTGCCAGTAGTCGCGGGGCTGGAGGGCAGCCCCAGCATTTT.

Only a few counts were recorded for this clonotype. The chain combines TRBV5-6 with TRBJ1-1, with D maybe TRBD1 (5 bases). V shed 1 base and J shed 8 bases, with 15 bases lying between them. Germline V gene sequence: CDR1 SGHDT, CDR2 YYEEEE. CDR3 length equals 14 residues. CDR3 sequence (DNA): TGTGCCAGCAGCTTGTCGACAGCGGTAAAGGAAGCTTTCTTT. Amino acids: CASSLSTAVKEAFF.

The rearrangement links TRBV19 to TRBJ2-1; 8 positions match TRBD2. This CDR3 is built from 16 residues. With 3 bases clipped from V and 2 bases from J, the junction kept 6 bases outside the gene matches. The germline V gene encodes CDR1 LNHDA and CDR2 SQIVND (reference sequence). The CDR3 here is CASSIYTSGAYNEQFF. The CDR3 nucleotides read TGTGCCAGTAGTATCTACACTAGCGGAGCCTACAATGAGCAGTTCTTC.

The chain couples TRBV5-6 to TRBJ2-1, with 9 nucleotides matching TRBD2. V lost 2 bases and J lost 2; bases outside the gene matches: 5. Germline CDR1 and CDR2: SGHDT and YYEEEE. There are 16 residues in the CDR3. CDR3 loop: CASSLRLAEAYNEQFF. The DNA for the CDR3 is TGTGCCAGCAGCTTAAGACTAGCGGAAGCCTACAATGAGCAGTTCTTC.

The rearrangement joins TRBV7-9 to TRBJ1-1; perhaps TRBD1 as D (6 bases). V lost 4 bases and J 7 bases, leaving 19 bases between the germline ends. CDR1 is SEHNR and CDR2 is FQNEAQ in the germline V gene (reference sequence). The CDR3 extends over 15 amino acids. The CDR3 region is CASSSPRDMIHEAFF. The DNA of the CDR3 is TGTGCCAGCAGCTCCCCCCGGGACATGATCCATGAAGCTTTCTTT.

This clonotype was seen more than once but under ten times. The CDR3 DNA reads TGTGCCAGCAAACCCGCAGGGGGTCAGCCCCAGCATTTT. Protein product: CASKPAGGQPQHF. The chain joins TRBV6-2 or TRBV6-3 to TRBJ1-5; 7 positions match TRBD1. CDR1 and CDR2 from the germline V gene are MNHEY and SVGEGT. Germline trimming cut 7 bases from V and 6 bases from J; bases unmatched to any gene: 6. The CDR3 covers 13 residues.

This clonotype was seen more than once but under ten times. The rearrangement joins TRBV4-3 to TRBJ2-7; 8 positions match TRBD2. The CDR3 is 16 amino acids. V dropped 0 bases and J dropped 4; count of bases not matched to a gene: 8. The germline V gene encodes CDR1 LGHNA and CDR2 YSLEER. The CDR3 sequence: CASSQDAALAEYEQYF. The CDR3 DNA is TGCGCCAGCAGCCAAGATGCGGCACTAGCGGAGTACGAGCAGTACTTC.

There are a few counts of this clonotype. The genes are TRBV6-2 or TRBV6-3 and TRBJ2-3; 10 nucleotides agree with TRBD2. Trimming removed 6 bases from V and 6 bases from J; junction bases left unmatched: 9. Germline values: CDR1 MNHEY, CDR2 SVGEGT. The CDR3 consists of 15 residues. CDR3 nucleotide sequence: TGTGCCAGCAGGAGGGTAGCGGGAGGAGTTGATACGCAGTATTTT. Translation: CASRRVAGGVDTQYF.

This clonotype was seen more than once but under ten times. CDR3 protein: CASSLVDGGFGAFF. The CDR3 bases are TGTGCCAGCAGCTTAGTGGACGGGGGATTTGGAGCTTTCTTT. The chain carries TRBV7-9 and TRBJ1-1; D may be TRBD1 (5 bases). Germline V gene lookup returns CDR1 SEHNR and CDR2 FQNEAQ (reference sequence). The V and J ends lost 1 base and 10 bases respectively, with 16 bases between them. CDR3 length: 14 residues.

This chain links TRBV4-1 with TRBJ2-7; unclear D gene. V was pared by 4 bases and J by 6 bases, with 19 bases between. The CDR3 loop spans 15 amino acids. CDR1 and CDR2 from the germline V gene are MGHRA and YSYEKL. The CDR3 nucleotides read TGCGCCAGCAGCCCATTCGGGCCTGAGGTCTCCGAGCAGTACTTC. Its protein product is CASSPFGPEVSEQYF.

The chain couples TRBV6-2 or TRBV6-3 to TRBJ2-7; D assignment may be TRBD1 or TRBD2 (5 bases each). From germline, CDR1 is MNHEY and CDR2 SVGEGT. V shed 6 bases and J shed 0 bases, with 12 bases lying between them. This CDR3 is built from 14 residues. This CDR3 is CASRGTWSSYEQYV. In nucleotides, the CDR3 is TGTGCCAGCAGAGGGACCTGGAGCTCCTACGAGCAGTACGTC.

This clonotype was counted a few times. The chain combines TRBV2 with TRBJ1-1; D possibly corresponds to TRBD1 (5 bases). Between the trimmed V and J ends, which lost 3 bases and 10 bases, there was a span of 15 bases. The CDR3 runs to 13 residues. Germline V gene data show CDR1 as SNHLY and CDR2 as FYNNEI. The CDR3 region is CASSEGRLGPAFF. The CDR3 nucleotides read TGTGCCAGCAGTGAGGGTCGGTTGGGACCAGCTTTCTTT.

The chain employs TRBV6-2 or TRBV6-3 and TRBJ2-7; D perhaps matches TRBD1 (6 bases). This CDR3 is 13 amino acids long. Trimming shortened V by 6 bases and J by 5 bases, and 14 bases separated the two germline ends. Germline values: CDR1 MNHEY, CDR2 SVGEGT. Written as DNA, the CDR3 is TGTGCCAGCAGGCCGACAGGAATTAACGAGCAGTACTTC. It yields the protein CASRPTGINEQYF.

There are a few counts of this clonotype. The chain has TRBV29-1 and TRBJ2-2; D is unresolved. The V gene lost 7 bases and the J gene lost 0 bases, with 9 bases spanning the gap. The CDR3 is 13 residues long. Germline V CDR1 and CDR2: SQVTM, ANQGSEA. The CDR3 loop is CSGMRPNTGELFF. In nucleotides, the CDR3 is TGCAGCGGGATGAGGCCGAACACCGGGGAGCTGTTTTTT.

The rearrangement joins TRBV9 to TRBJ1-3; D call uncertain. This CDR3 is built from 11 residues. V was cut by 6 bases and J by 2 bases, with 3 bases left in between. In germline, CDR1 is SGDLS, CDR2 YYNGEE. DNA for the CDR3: TGTGCCAGCAAAGCTGGAAACACCATATATTTT. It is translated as CASKAGNTIYF.

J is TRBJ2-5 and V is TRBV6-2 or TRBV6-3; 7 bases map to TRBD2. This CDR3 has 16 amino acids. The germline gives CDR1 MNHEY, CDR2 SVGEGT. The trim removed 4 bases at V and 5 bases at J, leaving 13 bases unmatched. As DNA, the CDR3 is TGTGCCAGCAGTTCCCGGGAAGCGGGGCTTCGGGAGACCCAGTACTTC. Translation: CASSSREAGLRETQYF.

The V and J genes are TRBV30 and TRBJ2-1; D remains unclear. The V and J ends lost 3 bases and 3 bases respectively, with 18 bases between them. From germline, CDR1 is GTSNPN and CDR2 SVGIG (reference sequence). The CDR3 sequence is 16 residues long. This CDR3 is CAWSFPRHPIYNEQFF. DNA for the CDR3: TGTGCCTGGAGCTTTCCCCGACATCCAATCTACAATGAGCAGTTCTTC.